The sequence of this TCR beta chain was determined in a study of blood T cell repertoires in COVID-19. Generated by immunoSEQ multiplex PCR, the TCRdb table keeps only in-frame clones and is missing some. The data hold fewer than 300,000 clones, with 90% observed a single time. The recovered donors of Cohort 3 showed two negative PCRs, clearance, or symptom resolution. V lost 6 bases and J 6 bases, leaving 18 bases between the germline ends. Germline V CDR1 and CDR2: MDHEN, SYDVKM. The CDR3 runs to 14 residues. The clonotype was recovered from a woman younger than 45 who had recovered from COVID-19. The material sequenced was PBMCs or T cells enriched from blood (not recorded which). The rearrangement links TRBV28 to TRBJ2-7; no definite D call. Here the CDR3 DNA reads TGTGCCAGCAGCCTCCTCCGGGTAATAGGCGAGCAGTACTTC. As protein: CASSLLRVIGEQYF.